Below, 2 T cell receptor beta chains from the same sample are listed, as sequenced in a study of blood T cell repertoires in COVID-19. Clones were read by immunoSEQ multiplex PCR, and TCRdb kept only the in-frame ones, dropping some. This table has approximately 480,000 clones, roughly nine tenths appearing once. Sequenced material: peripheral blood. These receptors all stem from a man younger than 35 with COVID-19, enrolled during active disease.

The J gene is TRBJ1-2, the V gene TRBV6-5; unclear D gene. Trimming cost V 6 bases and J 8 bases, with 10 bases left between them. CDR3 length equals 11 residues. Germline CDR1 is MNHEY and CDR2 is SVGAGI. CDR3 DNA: TGTGCCAGCAGCCCCGACTGGGGCTACACCTTC. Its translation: CASSPDWGYTF.

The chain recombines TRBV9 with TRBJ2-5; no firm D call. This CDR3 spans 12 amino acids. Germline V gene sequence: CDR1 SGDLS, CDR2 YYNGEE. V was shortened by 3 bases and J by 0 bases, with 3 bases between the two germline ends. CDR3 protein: CASSGNQETQYF. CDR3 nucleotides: TGTGCCAGCAGCGGTAACCAAGAGACCCAGTACTTC.